This T cell receptor (beta chain) derives from a study of shared T cell receptors in the human thymus. The length of the CDR3 is 17 residues. V lost 5 bases and J lost 7; bases outside the gene matches: 11. Germline V gene lookup returns CDR1 LNHDA and CDR2 SQIVND (reference sequence). The protocol was immunoSEQ multiplex PCR, while the TCRdb copy is restricted to in-frame clones and leaves out a portion. The sample lists 650,000 to 950,000 clones, approximately 83% occurring once. This sample was also put to use in a study of human thymus T cells. That report adds: Corrective surgery for congenital heart defects was being performed on the healthy Finnish infants who served as donors. Resections obtained during corrective heart surgery supplied the thymus tissue. Thymic and blood repertoires appeared to display a bias in their usage of V and J genes. Related research found strongly overlapping thymic repertoires in unrelated individuals.

The chain employs TRBV19 and TRBJ1-6, with 10 bases lining up with TRBD1. The specimen was thymocytes. This clonotype was obtained from a girl less than two years old with a congenital heart defect. As DNA, the CDR3 is TGTGCCAGTAGTTCAAGGGGACAGGGGTCAATCAATTCACCCCTCCACTTT. It is translated as CASSSRGQGSINSPLHF.